A single sample is the source of the 6 T cell receptor beta chains below, sequenced in a study of blood T cell repertoires in COVID-19. Sequenced by immunoSEQ multiplex PCR; TCRdb stores in-frame clones only, minus some. The table includes about 140,000 clones, about nine tenths detected once. Sequenced sample: peripheral blood. The receptors were gathered from a man aged 50-60 years with active COVID-19.

V is TRBV7-3 and J is TRBJ1-1; TRBD1 agrees at 7 bases. The length of the CDR3 is 16 residues. In germline, CDR1 is SGHTA, CDR2 FQGTGA. V lost 1 base, J lost 4 bases, and 9 bases stayed unmatched. The CDR3, as DNA: TGTGCCAGCAGCTTAATAGGGGGCGCCCTTAGCACTGAAGCTTTCTTT. Translated, it gives CASSLIGGALSTEAFF. Complete variable domain (other parts from reference TRBV7-3 and TRBJ1-1): GAGVSQTPSNKVTEKGKYVELRCDPISGHTALYWYRQSLGQGPEFLIYFQGTGAADDSGLPNDRFFAVRPEGSVSTLKIQRTERGDSAVYLCASSLIGGALSTEAFFGQGTRLTVV.

The chain has TRBV4-2 and TRBJ1-2; TRBD1 matches at 7 bases. The CDR3 is 14 amino acids. The V gene end was trimmed by 4 bases and the J gene end by 8 bases; junction bases not matched to a gene: 10. Germline CDR1 is LGHNA and CDR2 is YNFKEQ. The CDR3 DNA sequence: TGTGCCAGCAGCCTATTAGACAGGGATCACGGCTACACCTTC. Amino acids: CASSLLDRDHGYTF.

CDR3 in amino acids: CASSERFSGNTIYF. CDR3 nucleotide sequence: TGTGCCAGCAGTGAACGGTTCTCTGGAAACACCATATATTTT. The rearrangement links TRBV2 to TRBJ1-3, with D uncertain. The CDR3 length is 14 residues. Deletions cut 2 bases from V and 0 bases from J, with 5 bases between. Germline values: CDR1 SNHLY, CDR2 FYNNEI.

The chain combines TRBV6-5 with TRBJ1-1; D remains ambiguous. The CDR3 length is 14 residues. Germline V gives CDR1 MNHEY, CDR2 SVGAGI. Trimming shortened V by 8 bases and J by 0 bases, and 13 bases separated the two germline ends. CDR3 protein: CASGLRTVNTEAFF. Here the CDR3 DNA reads TGTGCCAGCGGACTAAGAACAGTGAACACTGAAGCTTTCTTT.

Here the CDR3 reads CAWSPKTILYEQYF. The CDR3 coding sequence is TGTGCCTGGAGTCCCAAGACTATACTCTACGAGCAGTACTTC. The chain employs TRBV30 and TRBJ2-7; a possible D gene is TRBD2 (5 bases). Germline values: CDR1 GTSNPN, CDR2 SVGIG (reference sequence). The CDR3 spans 14 residues. Between the trimmed V and J ends, which lost 2 bases and 3 bases, there was a span of 14 bases. Based on the CDR3 plus reference TRBV30 and TRBJ2-7, the full variable domain is SQTIHQWPATLVQPVGSPLSLECTVEGTSNPNLYWYRQAAGRGLQLLFYSVGIGQISSEVPQNLSASRPQDRQFILSSKKLLLSDSGFYLCAWSPKTILYEQYFGPGTRLTVT.

V and J are TRBV11-2 and TRBJ2-7; no clear D. Germline assignment: CDR1 SGHAT and CDR2 FQNNGV. The CDR3 extends over 11 amino acids. Trimming removed 5 bases at V and 4 bases at J, with 6 bases between. The CDR3 DNA sequence: TGTGCCAGCAGCGCACTATACGAGCAGTACTTC. It specifies CASSALYEQYF.